These T cell receptor beta chains were read from a single sample in a study of blood T cell repertoires in COVID-19. Measured with immunoSEQ multiplex PCR; TCRdb has only the in-frame clones, and not every one. Among 100,000 or so clones listed, roughly 87% were seen once. Sequencing used peripheral blood. The receptors originated from a man aged 25 to 45 in a cohort sampled during active COVID-19. Both conserved end residues are part of each CDR3. The order of the fields is V gene, D gene, J gene, clone size, CDR3 protein, CDR3 DNA. A D gene is named only where the DNA matches it firmly. Where a row states a size, it is once, few, many or the class of an expanded clone; other rows omit it.

TRBV4-3,-,TRBJ1-3,-,CASSQDTAQGDTIYF,TGCGCCAGCAGCCAAGATACCGCACAGGGAGACACCATATATTTT
TRBV10-3,-,TRBJ2-7,-,CAISEGQAAQYF,TGTGCCATCAGTGAGGGCCAGGCTGCGCAGTACTTC
TRBV27,-,TRBJ1-5,-,CASSSVTGQPQHF,TGTGCCAGCAGTTCCGTCACGGGACAGCCCCAGCATTTT
TRBV7-2,-,TRBJ1-2,-,CASSFREEAYLPDYGYTF,TGTGCCAGCAGCTTCCGGGAAGAGGCATACCTACCGGACTATGGCTACACCTTC
TRBV7-2,TRBD1,TRBJ1-5,-,CASSTDRGRQPQHF,TGTGCCAGCAGCACCGACAGGGGGAGACAGCCCCAGCATTTT
TRBV7-2,TRBD1,TRBJ2-3,-,CASSSYRGATTDTQYF,TGTGCCAGCAGCTCATACAGGGGCGCCACGACAGATACGCAGTATTTT
TRBV6-6,TRBD1,TRBJ1-4,-,CASRGQKNEKLFF,TGTGCCAGCAGGGGACAGAAGAATGAAAAACTGTTTTTT
TRBV5-4,TRBD1,TRBJ2-3,-,CASSQNRGLGDTQYF,TGTGCCAGCAGCCAGAACAGGGGGTTAGGGGATACGCAGTATTTT
TRBV2,-,TRBJ2-5,once,CASSPQGRETQYF,TGTGCCAGCAGTCCCCAGGGGCGAGAGACCCAGTACTTC
TRBV5-5,-,TRBJ1-5,once,CASSLVVRNNQPQHF,TGTGCCAGCAGCTTGGTGGTGAGGAACAATCAGCCCCAGCATTTT
TRBV9,TRBD1,TRBJ1-5,-,CASSVAGQGDQPQHF,TGTGCCAGCAGCGTAGCCGGACAGGGCGATCAGCCCCAGCATTTT
TRBV27,TRBD1,TRBJ1-2,-,CASSLAAGGGYTF,TGTGCCAGCAGTTTAGCGGCAGGGGGTGGCTACACCTTC
TRBV9,-,TRBJ2-2,-,CASSVGLGGVAGELFF,TGTGCCAGCAGCGTTGGTTTGGGGGGTGTGGCCGGGGAGCTGTTTTTT
TRBV6-5,TRBD2,TRBJ2-3,-,CASSYSASGGDTQYF,TGTGCCAGCAGTTACTCGGCTAGCGGGGGAGATACGCAGTATTTT
TRBV30,TRBD2,TRBJ2-7,-,CAWSVAGARNEQYF,TGTGCCTGGAGTGTAGCGGGGGCGAGGAACGAGCAGTACTTC
TRBV7-2,-,TRBJ2-3,-,CASSSGTPSTDTQYF,TGTGCCAGCAGCTCGGGGACACCTTCCACAGATACGCAGTATTTT
TRBV7-6,-,TRBJ1-1,-,CASSLAETMNTEAFF,TGTGCCAGCAGCTTGGCCGAGACAATGAACACTGAAGCTTTCTTT
TRBV7-9,TRBD1,TRBJ2-5,-,CASSKTLTGRKSQETQYF,TGTGCCAGCAGCAAAACCCTGACAGGGCGTAAGAGCCAAGAGACCCAGTACTTC
TRBV9,TRBD1,TRBJ1-2,-,CASSSRQGDSGYTF,TGTGCCAGCAGCTCCCGACAGGGGGATAGTGGCTACACCTTC
TRBV3-1/TRBV3-2,TRBD1,TRBJ1-1,-,CASSQLGGANTEAFF,TGTGCCAGCAGCCAGCTAGGGGGCGCAAACACTGAAGCTTTCTTT
TRBV28,TRBD1,TRBJ2-3,few,CASRRPTGGRTDTQYF,TGTGCCAGCAGGCGACCAACAGGGGGTCGTACAGATACGCAGTATTTT
TRBV27,TRBD1,TRBJ1-1,-,CASSLFRPWDRGRLAEAFF,TGTGCCAGCAGTTTATTTCGCCCCTGGGACAGGGGGCGCCTCGCTGAAGCTTTCTTT
TRBV5-1,-,TRBJ1-6,-,CASSLGANSPLHF,TGCGCCAGCAGCTTGGGAGCGAATTCACCCCTCCACTTT
TRBV7-3,-,TRBJ2-3,-,CASSITSQVTDTQYF,TGTGCCAGCAGTATAACGTCCCAGGTGACAGATACGCAGTATTTT
TRBV19,TRBD1,TRBJ1-2,-,CASSTNAGTGTNYGYTF,TGTGCCAGTAGTACCAATGCCGGGACAGGGACCAACTATGGCTACACCTTC
TRBV30,-,TRBJ1-3,-,CAWRIKPGGPIYF,TGTGCCTGGAGAATTAAACCGGGGGGCCCCATATATTTT
TRBV12-3/TRBV12-4,-,TRBJ2-7,-,CASSAGVEQYF,TGTGCCAGCAGCGCAGGGGTTGAGCAGTACTTC
TRBV21-1,-,TRBJ1-2,-,CASNLLEAGLNYGYTF,TGTGCCAGCAACCTCTTGGAAGCAGGGCTGAACTATGGCTACACCTTC
TRBV19,-,TRBJ2-6,-,CASSPQGSASSGANVLTF,TGTGCCAGTAGTCCCCAGGGGAGCGCCTCCTCTGGGGCCAACGTCCTGACTTTC
TRBV28,TRBD2,TRBJ2-1,-,CASSLRRGGQYNEQFF,TGTGCCAGCAGTTTACGCCGGGGGGGCCAATACAATGAGCAGTTCTTC
TRBV9,TRBD1,TRBJ2-1,once,CASSPRAGGYNEQFF,TGTGCCAGCAGCCCTCGGGCAGGGGGATACAATGAGCAGTTCTTC
TRBV7-2,TRBD1,TRBJ1-2,-,CASSRDRDYGYTF,TGTGCCAGCAGCCGGGACAGGGACTATGGCTACACCTTC
TRBV5-4,TRBD2,TRBJ2-2,once,CASSPLAGANTGELFF,TGTGCCAGCAGCCCATTAGCGGGGGCGAACACCGGGGAGCTGTTTTTT
TRBV2,-,TRBJ1-5,-,CASSDQGNTNQPQHF,TGTGCCAGCAGTGACCAGGGGAACACCAATCAGCCCCAGCATTTT
TRBV10-1,-,TRBJ2-1,-,CATPCIFSSYNEQFF,TGCGCCACCCCTTGTATCTTTAGCTCCTACAATGAGCAGTTCTTC
TRBV7-9,-,TRBJ2-3,-,CASSLGRDYTDTQYF,TGTGCCAGCAGCTTAGGCCGGGATTACACAGATACGCAGTATTTT
TRBV12-2,-,TRBJ2-1,-,CASRLEVAQRGNNEQFF,TGTGCAAGTCGCTTAGAGGTCGCCCAGCGGGGGAACAATGAGCAGTTCTTC
TRBV16,TRBD1,TRBJ1-2,once,CASSLTGQGERSGYTF,TGTGCCAGCAGCCTTACGGGACAGGGAGAACGGTCTGGCTACACCTTC
TRBV7-2,-,TRBJ2-7,-,CASSLALRHEQYF,TGTGCCAGCAGCTTAGCGTTGCGGCACGAGCAGTACTTC
TRBV18,TRBD1,TRBJ1-4,-,CASSPFGSRGNEKLFF,TGTGCCAGCTCTCCCTTTGGTTCCAGGGGGAATGAAAAACTGTTTTTT
TRBV7-2,TRBD2,TRBJ2-7,-,CASSLGVAGAAYEQYF,TGTGCCAGCAGCTTAGGGGTAGCGGGGGCCGCCTACGAGCAGTACTTC